The 16 T cell receptor beta chains in this list originate from one sample, sequenced in a study of blood T cell repertoires in COVID-19. The protocol was immunoSEQ multiplex PCR, while the TCRdb copy is restricted to in-frame clones and leaves out a portion. This table holds fewer than 250,000 clones, about 82% found once. Sequencing input: PBMCs or T cells enriched from blood (not recorded which). Receptor source: a woman in her 50s who had recovered from COVID-19.

The chain employs TRBV10-3 and TRBJ2-7; 10 bases are a match to TRBD2. J lost 2 bases, V lost 6 bases, and 4 bases had no gene match. The length of the CDR3 is 14 residues. Germline V gives CDR1 ENHRY, CDR2 SYGVKD. In DNA form, the CDR3 reads TGTGCCATCAGAGGGACTAGCGTAACCTACGAGCAGTACTTC. It specifies CAIRGTSVTYEQYF.

The chain uses TRBV19 and TRBJ1-5; 8 nucleotides agree with TRBD1. CDR3 length: 13 residues. V lost 10 bases, J lost 4 bases, and 6 bases stayed unmatched. CDR1 is LNHDA, CDR2 SQIVND, per germline (reference sequence). Here the CDR3 reads CATRTGPNQPQHF. CDR3 in DNA: TGTGCCACCCGGACAGGGCCTAATCAGCCCCAGCATTTT.

The genes are TRBV30 and TRBJ2-7; unclear D gene. Trimming took 0 bases from V and 2 from J, leaving 5 bases between them. Germline values: CDR1 GTSNPN, CDR2 SVGIG (reference sequence). The CDR3 is 12 residues long. CDR3: CAWSVSTYEQYF. CDR3 DNA: TGTGCCTGGAGTGTTAGCACCTACGAGCAGTACTTC. Looking up the rest from reference TRBV30 and TRBJ2-7 gives the full variable domain: SQTIHQWPATLVQPVGSPLSLECTVEGTSNPNLYWYRQAAGRGLQLLFYSVGIGQISSEVPQNLSASRPQDRQFILSSKKLLLSDSGFYLCAWSVSTYEQYFGPGTRLTVT.

The chain uses TRBV3-1 (or the pseudogene TRBV3-2) and TRBJ2-7; no definite D call. The CDR3 consists of 14 residues. Looked up from germline, CDR1 is LGHDT and CDR2 is YNNKEL (reference sequence). Trimming shortened V by 4 bases and J by 3 bases, and 13 bases separated the two germline ends. DNA of the CDR3: TGTGCCAGCAGCCCCAGGCTGATTAGCTACGAGCAGTACTTC. Amino acid sequence: CASSPRLISYEQYF.

The chain recombines TRBV11-1 with TRBJ2-2; D possibly corresponds to TRBD2 (6 bases). Between the trimmed V and J ends, which lost 5 bases and 11 bases, there was a span of 15 bases. The CDR3 is 13 residues long. Germline assignment: CDR1 SGHAT and CDR2 FQDESV (reference sequence). The CDR3 sequence: CASSRGGIGELFF. The CDR3 region has the DNA TGTGCCAGCAGCCGAGGAGGGATAGGAGAGCTGTTTTTT.

J is TRBJ1-1 and V is TRBV19; TRBD1 matches at 11 bases. J was trimmed by 10 bases and V by 5 bases; bases with no gene match: 15. Per germline, CDR1 LNHDA and CDR2 SQIVND (reference sequence). The CDR3 is 16 amino acids. The CDR3 DNA reads TGTGCCAGTAGTTCCCGGACAGGGGGCTCCCCTGTTAGAGCTTTCTTT. Its translation: CASSSRTGGSPVRAFF.

The V and J genes are TRBV6-5 and TRBJ2-7, with a weak D call TRBD1 (5 bases). This CDR3 has 14 residues. Germline CDR1 is MNHEY and CDR2 is SVGAGI. Trimming stripped 2 bases from V and 3 bases from J, with 11 bases between. The CDR3 DNA reads TGTGCCAGCAGTTACGGGGCGGCCGGCTACGAGCAGTACTTC. This translates into CASSYGAAGYEQYF.

The rearrangement links TRBV6-2 or TRBV6-3 to TRBJ2-3; perhaps TRBD2 as D (5 bases). Germline V CDR1 and CDR2: MNHEY, SVGEGT. The CDR3 runs 15 residues. Trimming took off 4 bases at V and 3 bases at J, with 14 bases between the two ends. CDR3 residues: CASSFGRRRTDTQYF. The DNA for the CDR3 is TGTGCCAGCAGTTTCGGGCGGAGGAGGACAGATACGCAGTATTTT.

This clone was counted once. The chain combines TRBV28 with TRBJ1-5; D remains unclear. V was shortened by 4 bases and J by 4 bases, with 8 bases between the two germline ends. The CDR3 runs 13 residues. Germline loops: CDR1 MDHEN, CDR2 SYDVKM. In DNA form, the CDR3 reads TGTGCCAGCAGTTCCGCAGGTAATCAGCCCCAGCATTTT. Its protein is CASSSAGNQPQHF.

The chain recombines TRBV18 with TRBJ2-1; 7 nucleotides match TRBD2. V lost 4 bases and J lost 3; bases outside the gene matches: 6. Germline V gene sequence: CDR1 KGHSH, CDR2 LQKENI. CDR3 length equals 15 residues. CDR3 sequence (DNA): TGTGCCAGCTCACTAAGCGGGAACTACTACAATGAGCAGTTCTTC. This codes for CASSLSGNYYNEQFF.

V gene TRBV11-2 combines with J gene TRBJ2-7, with 8 bases fitting TRBD1. V shed 4 bases and J 1 base; nucleotides not matched to a gene: 3. Germline V gene lookup returns CDR1 SGHAT and CDR2 FQNNGV. This CDR3 spans 14 amino acids. Written as DNA, the CDR3 is TGTGCCAGCAGCTCACAGGGGGGTTCCTACGAGCAGTACTTC. It translates to CASSSQGGSYEQYF.

The V gene is TRBV7-9, the J gene TRBJ1-2; D may be TRBD1 (6 bases). This CDR3 comprises 14 residues. Germline values: CDR1 SEHNR, CDR2 FQNEAQ (reference sequence). Trimming removed 5 bases at V and 4 bases at J, with 14 bases between. The CDR3 protein is CASSPYLDSYGYTF. In DNA, the CDR3 is TGTGCCAGCAGCCCGTATTTGGACAGCTATGGCTACACCTTC. Looking up the rest from reference TRBV7-9 and TRBJ1-2 gives the full variable domain: DTGVSQNPRHKITKRGQNVTFRCDPISEHNRLYWYRQTLGQGPEFLTYFQNEAQLEKSRLLSDRFSAERPKGSFSTLEIQRTEQGDSAMYLCASSPYLDSYGYTFGSGTRLTVV.

This chain connects TRBV9 to TRBJ1-5; D is possibly TRBD1 (5 bases). Germline V CDR1 and CDR2: SGDLS, YYNGEE. This CDR3 is 14 amino acids long. The V gene lost 2 bases and the J gene lost 7 bases, with 13 bases spanning the gap. Written as DNA, the CDR3 is TGTGCCAGCAGCGTTGGGGGGAAGGGCCAGCCCCAGCATTTT. This encodes CASSVGGKGQPQHF. The variable domain in full, with the rest retrieved from reference TRBV9 and TRBJ1-5, is DSGVTQTPKHLITATGQRVTLRCSPRSGDLSVYWYQQSLDQGLQFLIQYYNGEERAKGNILERFSAQQFPDLHSELNLSSLELGDSALYFCASSVGGKGQPQHFGDGTRLSIL.

The V and J genes are TRBV19 and TRBJ1-3; 8 bases fit TRBD1. The CDR3 sequence is 17 residues long. Germline assignment: CDR1 LNHDA and CDR2 SQIVND (reference sequence). The trim removed 10 bases at V and 0 bases at J, leaving 14 bases unmatched. The CDR3, as DNA: TGTGCCACCCTTGACAGGGGCCTTGATTACTCTGGAAACACCATATATTTT. It codes for CATLDRGLDYSGNTIYF.

The chain recombines TRBV24-1 with TRBJ1-1; D not certain. The CDR3 loop spans 15 amino acids. Germline loops: CDR1 KGHDR, CDR2 SFDVKD. V lost 0 bases and J lost 4, with 11 bases in between. CDR3 DNA: TGTGCCACCAGTGATTTGCACGGGGTGACCACTGAAGCTTTCTTT. Amino acid sequence: CATSDLHGVTTEAFF.

This clone was observed once. The chain joins TRBV19 to TRBJ1-2; tentative D call: TRBD1 (6 bases). Trimming left V 6 bases short and J 5 bases short, with 22 bases between. There are 16 residues in the CDR3. Germline CDR1 is LNHDA and CDR2 is SQIVND (reference sequence). CDR3 nucleotides: TGTGCCAGTAGCGGACCCACAGGGCTAGGGGGATATGGCTACACCTTC. Its translation: CASSGPTGLGGYGYTF.